These 18 T cell receptor beta chains share one sample of origin, sequenced in a study of cytotoxic CD8 clonotypes in ibrutinib-treated CLL. Generated by immunoSEQ multiplex PCR, the TCRdb table keeps only in-frame clones and is missing some. The sample gives 33,000 or so clones, over 45% of which show up once; 15% to 20% is in the top ten. The sequencing here drew on PBMCs, taken before ibrutinib treatment. The receptors come from a human donor with chronic lymphocytic leukemia.

This clone was found a few times. This chain connects TRBV27 to TRBJ1-5; weak D call: TRBD1 (5 bases). Germline V gene lookup returns CDR1 MNHEY and CDR2 SMNVEV (reference sequence). The CDR3 loop spans 15 amino acids. V lost 5 bases and J 2 bases, leaving 13 bases between the germline ends. In nucleotides, the CDR3 is TGTGCCAGCAGTCGGGGGGGAACTGGCAATCAGCCCCAGCATTTT. This encodes CASSRGGTGNQPQHF.

V gene TRBV7-3 combines with J gene TRBJ2-7; no firm D call. Trimming took 3 bases from V and 6 from J, leaving 12 bases between them. CDR3 size: 13 residues. Germline assignment: CDR1 SGHTA and CDR2 FQGTGA. CDR3 sequence (DNA): TGTGCCAGCAGCTTGGTAACAGAGGTCGAGCAGTACTTC. Protein: CASSLVTEVEQYF.

The chain couples TRBV7-2 to TRBJ2-1; 9 nucleotides line up with TRBD2. Germline V gene lookup returns CDR1 SGHTA and CDR2 FQGNSA. CDR3 length: 15 residues. The J segment lost 9 bases and the V segment lost 1 base, leaving 7 bases of the junction unmatched. The CDR3 DNA reads TGTGCCAGCAGCTTAGGCGGGGGGGCAATTAGTGAGCAGTTCTTC. It is translated as CASSLGGGAISEQFF.

Only one count was recorded for this clone. This chain connects TRBV6-6 to TRBJ2-3; tentative D call: TRBD1 (5 bases). The V and J ends lost 9 bases and 2 bases respectively, with 15 bases between them. CDR1 is MNHNY and CDR2 is SVGAGI in the germline V gene (reference sequence). This CDR3 spans 14 amino acids. The CDR3 nucleotides read TGTGCCAGTCGACTCAAGGGGAACACAGATACGCAGTATTTT. Protein product: CASRLKGNTDTQYF.

As for this clone: Additional DNA sequences in this sample encode the identical CDR3. The chain recombines TRBV9 with TRBJ2-5, with D tentatively TRBD2 (5 bases). CDR3 length: 13 residues. V shed 2 bases and J shed 4 bases, with 9 bases lying between them. CDR1 SGDLS and CDR2 YYNGEE come from the germline V gene. CDR3 loop: CASSVRERETQYF. In DNA form, the CDR3 reads TGTGCCAGCAGCGTCCGGGAACGAGAGACCCAGTACTTC.

The chain is built from TRBV10-2 and TRBJ2-1, with TRBD2 as a possible D gene (6 bases). CDR3 length equals 14 residues. CDR1 and CDR2 from the germline V gene are WSHSY and SAAADI. V dropped 8 bases and J dropped 5 bases, with 16 bases sitting between them. The CDR3 reads CASEPGLHDNEQFF. The CDR3 coding sequence is TGCGCCAGCGAACCCGGACTACACGACAATGAGCAGTTCTTC.

CDR3 DNA sequence: TGTGCCAGCACCAAAATAAGGCAGGGGTACACCGGGGAGCTGTTTTTT. Its translation: CASTKIRQGYTGELFF. V and J are TRBV21-1 and TRBJ2-2; the D call TRBD1 from the table was never checked on the DNA. TRBV21-1 is listed as a pseudogene. The CDR3 extends over 16 amino acids.

This chain uses TRBV19 with TRBJ1-4; D not certain. This CDR3 spans 14 amino acids. Germline assignment: CDR1 LNHDA and CDR2 SQIVND (reference sequence). V lost 4 bases to trimming and J lost 5 bases, with 11 bases between them. The CDR3 sequence is CASSTGRTNEKLFF. The CDR3 DNA reads TGTGCCAGTAGTACCGGCAGGACGAATGAAAAACTGTTTTTT. Variable domain in full (rest from reference TRBV19 and TRBJ1-4): DGGITQSPKYLFRKEGQNVTLSCEQNLNHDAMYWYRQDPGQGLRLIYYSQIVNDFQKGDIAEGYSVSREKKESFPLTVTSAQKNPTAFYLCASSTGRTNEKLFFGSGTQLSVL.

V and J are TRBV28 and TRBJ2-7, with 7 bases fitting TRBD2. The germline gives CDR1 MDHEN, CDR2 SYDVKM. The CDR3 contains 13 residues. V trimming: 3 bases; J trimming: 4 bases; junction bases outside the gene matches: 3. CDR3 region: CASSFTGGYEQYF. CDR3 DNA sequence: TGTGCCAGCAGTTTTACCGGGGGGTACGAGCAGTACTTC.

The chain combines TRBV27 with TRBJ2-3, with 8 positions matching TRBD2. V was pared by 5 bases and J by 8 bases, with 12 bases of the junction left unmatched. The germline V gene encodes CDR1 MNHEY and CDR2 SMNVEV (reference sequence). This CDR3 has 15 amino acids. The CDR3 spells CASSRLAGAGGTQYF. In nucleotides, the CDR3 is TGTGCCAGCAGTAGGCTAGCGGGTGCGGGAGGTACGCAGTATTTT.

The J gene is TRBJ1-3, the V gene TRBV6-5; tentatively, D is TRBD1 (5 bases). In germline, CDR1 is MNHEY, CDR2 SVGAGI. Trimming pared 4 bases from V and 2 bases from J, leaving 9 bases between. There are 14 residues in the CDR3. The CDR3 sequence is CASSSGTPGNTIYF. The DNA of the CDR3 is TGTGCCAGCAGTTCAGGGACGCCTGGAAACACCATATATTTT.

This CDR3 reads CASSLVCGGQIAYGYTF. CDR3 coding DNA: TGTGCCAGCAGCTTAGTTTGTGGGGGACAAATAGCCTATGGCTACACCTTC. The chain recombines TRBV7-4 with TRBJ1-2, with a weak D call TRBD1 (6 bases). V was clipped by 1 base and J by 4 bases, with 19 bases between them. CDR1 is SGHVT and CDR2 is SQSDAQ in the germline V gene. This CDR3 has 17 residues.

The chain combines TRBV30 with TRBJ2-1; D gene uncertain. CDR1 GTSNPN and CDR2 SVGIG come from the germline V gene (reference sequence). V gave up 0 bases and J gave up 8 bases, with 14 bases separating them. The CDR3 has 14 amino acids. This CDR3 reads CAWSVLLDRHEQFF. The DNA for the CDR3 is TGTGCCTGGAGTGTACTTTTGGACCGCCATGAGCAGTTCTTC.

The chain has TRBV11-3 and TRBJ2-3; D uncertain. Trimming removed 0 bases from V and 4 bases from J, with 11 bases in between. Per the germline V gene, CDR1 is SGHNT and CDR2 is YENEEA. The CDR3 length is 15 residues. The DNA of the CDR3 is TGTGCCAGCAGCTTAGATGGGCTAGTATCAGATACGCAGTATTTT. This sequence encodes CASSLDGLVSDTQYF.

This clone was detected a few times. The chain has TRBV6-5 and TRBJ2-1, with D unclear. This CDR3 spans 14 amino acids. The V end lost 0 bases, the J end lost 7 bases, and 10 bases lay between the germline ends. Germline CDR1 reads MNHEY; CDR2 reads SVGAGI. In DNA form, the CDR3 reads TGTGCCAGCAGTTACTCGGCGCCAGGAAATGAGCAGTTCTTC. It specifies CASSYSAPGNEQFF.

The CDR3 sequence is CASSESGGREQFF. The CDR3 DNA reads TGCGCCAGCAGTGAGTCTGGGGGGCGTGAGCAGTTCTTC. The J gene is TRBJ2-1, the V gene TRBV10-2; D may correspond to TRBD1 or TRBD2 (6 bases each). Per the germline V gene, CDR1 is WSHSY and CDR2 is SAAADI. This CDR3 contains 13 residues. V was clipped by 0 bases and J by 9 bases, with 9 bases between them.

This clone was recorded a few times. This chain connects TRBV6-1 to TRBJ1-5; 7 nucleotides match TRBD1. Germline V lookup: CDR1 MNHNS, CDR2 SASEGT. This CDR3 comprises 15 residues. V gave up 6 bases and J gave up 5 bases; unmatched junction bases: 10. The CDR3 reads CASSPTSQGDQPQHF. In DNA, the CDR3 is TGTGCCAGCAGCCCCACGAGCCAGGGGGATCAGCCCCAGCATTTT.

This clone counts as medium-sized. This chain uses TRBV27 with TRBJ1-6; 7 positions agree with TRBD1. With V trimmed by 5 bases and J by 8 bases, 9 bases remained unmatched. From germline, CDR1 is MNHEY and CDR2 SMNVEV (reference sequence). This CDR3 is 15 amino acids long. The CDR3 DNA is TGTGCCAGCAGTCGCGCCGACAGGGAGTATTCACCCCTCCACTTT. Translated: CASSRADREYSPLHF.